A selection of T cell receptor beta chains follows, all from one sample in a study of control samples from healthy donors and cancer patients. Generated by immunoSEQ multiplex PCR, the TCRdb table keeps only in-frame clones and is missing some. The table lists 150,000 to 200,000 clones, approximately 92% of them singletons. Source material: blood. These receptors originate from a woman aged 40-49 years in good health. The CDR3 runs from the conserved cysteine through the conserved F or W. The D gene is left open where the match is weak. Size values are once, few and many counts, or a class for expanded clones, and some rows have none.

16 | TRBD2 | TRBJ2-3 | TRBV5-4 | NA | CASSPVTSGGTDTQYF | TGTGCCAGCAGCCCGGTGACTAGCGGGGGCACAGATACGCAGTATTTT
14 | NA | TRBJ2-3 | TRBV3-1/TRBV3-2 | NA | CASRPGRSTDTQYF | TGTGCCAGCAGACCCGGGCGCAGCACAGATACGCAGTATTTT
13 | NA | TRBJ1-1 | TRBV5-1 | NA | CASRWEEGTEAFF | TGCGCCAGCAGGTGGGAGGAGGGGACTGAAGCTTTCTTT
14 | NA | TRBJ2-1 | TRBV18 | NA | CASSPRDEYNEQFF | TGTGCCAGCTCACCAAGGGACGAGTACAATGAGCAGTTCTTC
11 | NA | TRBJ2-7 | TRBV12-3/TRBV12-4 | NA | CASSLKGVQYF | TGTGCCAGCAGTTTGAAGGGGGTGCAGTACTTC
13 | TRBD1 | TRBJ1-2 | TRBV5-3 | once | CARRWAGGNGYTF | TGTGCCAGAAGGTGGGCAGGGGGCAATGGCTACACCTTC
15 | TRBD2 | TRBJ2-1 | TRBV7-6 | NA | CASSSGGGSYNEQFF | TGTGCCAGCAGCTCCGGGGGGGGGAGCTACAATGAGCAGTTCTTC
13 | NA | TRBJ1-1 | TRBV7-9 | NA | CASSLLGNTEAFF | TGTGCCAGCAGCTTACTGGGGAACACTGAAGCTTTCTTT
14 | TRBD2 | TRBJ2-3 | TRBV6-5 | NA | CASSPSGGTDTQYF | TGTGCCAGCAGTCCTAGCGGGGGTACAGATACGCAGTATTTT
13 | NA | TRBJ2-5 | TRBV3-1/TRBV3-2 | NA | CASSQRSPGAQYF | TGTGCCAGCAGCCAACGGAGTCCGGGGGCCCAGTACTTC
13 | NA | TRBJ1-2 | TRBV12-3/TRBV12-4 | NA | CASSLRQGYGYTF | TGTGCCAGCAGTTTACGGCAGGGCTATGGCTACACCTTC
13 | NA | TRBJ1-1 | TRBV29-1 | NA | CSVGGVANTEAFF | TGCAGCGTTGGTGGCGTAGCGAACACTGAAGCTTTCTTT
16 | NA | TRBJ2-3 | TRBV3-1/TRBV3-2 | NA | CASSQVGRSSTDTQYF | TGTGCCAGCAGCCAAGTAGGGAGGAGCAGCACAGATACGCAGTATTTT
12 | NA | TRBJ2-2 | TRBV27 | NA | CASSLPPGELFF | TGTGCCAGCAGCCTCCCTCCGGGGGAGCTGTTTTTT
13 | NA | TRBJ1-1 | TRBV6-5 | few | CASSYSIGSSAFF | TGTGCCAGCAGTTACTCGATCGGCAGCTCTGCTTTCTTT
12 | NA | TRBJ2-5 | TRBV4-1 | NA | CASSQEEETQYF | TGCGCCAGCAGCCAAGAGGAGGAGACCCAGTACTTC
13 | NA | TRBJ1-4 | TRBV6-6 | few | CASSYPPSEKLFF | TGTGCCAGCAGTTACCCTCCGAGTGAAAAACTGTTTTTT
15 | NA | TRBJ1-5 | TRBV2 | NA | CASSGARDSNQPQHF | TGTGCCAGCAGTGGGGCCCGGGACAGCAATCAGCCCCAGCATTTT
14 | TRBD1 | TRBJ1-2 | TRBV5-1 | NA | CASSPGTGAWGYTF | TGCGCCAGCAGCCCAGGGACAGGGGCTTGGGGCTACACCTTC
15 | TRBD2 | TRBJ2-3 | TRBV5-1 | NA | CASSPLAGGPDTQYF | TGCGCCAGCAGCCCTCTAGCGGGGGGGCCAGATACGCAGTATTTT
14 | NA | TRBJ2-1 | TRBV7-8 | NA | CASSSGGAWDEQFF | TGTGCCAGCAGCTCCGGGGGTGCTTGGGATGAGCAGTTCTTC
19 | NA | TRBJ2-1 | TRBV6-2/TRBV6-3 | once | CASSYSTGPLRGPYNEQFF | TGTGCCAGCAGTTACTCGACCGGTCCTCTTCGGGGGCCCTACAATGAGCAGTTCTTC
15 | TRBD2 | TRBJ2-3 | TRBV5-5 | NA | CASSFSGGGTDTQYF | TGTGCCAGCAGCTTTAGCGGGGGGGGCACAGATACGCAGTATTTT
14 | NA | TRBJ1-3 | TRBV9 | NA | CASSSGETGNTIYF | TGTGCCAGCAGTTCAGGGGAGACTGGAAACACCATATATTTT
16 | NA | TRBJ1-5 | TRBV6-1 | once | CASSEEDPGGRQPQHF | TGTGCCAGCAGTGAAGAAGATCCCGGGGGCAGGCAGCCCCAGCATTTT
14 | NA | TRBJ1-1 | TRBV19 | once | CASSLAPGNTEAFF | TGTGCCAGTAGTCTAGCCCCGGGTAACACTGAAGCTTTCTTT
15 | NA | TRBJ2-7 | TRBV7-9 | NA | CASSLGQGGTNEQYF | TGTGCCAGCAGCTTAGGGCAGGGGGGGACGAACGAGCAGTACTTC
15 | NA | TRBJ1-2 | TRBV2 | NA | CASSSGVRLHYGYTF | TGTGCCAGCAGCTCTGGGGTGCGCTTGCACTATGGCTACACCTTC
15 | NA | TRBJ1-2 | TRBV5-6 | once | CASSLVGGQGYGYTF | TGTGCCAGCAGCTTGGTGGGGGGGCAGGGCTATGGCTACACCTTC
13 | NA | TRBJ1-1 | TRBV12-3/TRBV12-4 | NA | CASTGSRDTEAFF | TGTGCCAGCACGGGGTCCAGAGACACTGAAGCTTTCTTT
13 | NA | TRBJ1-3 | TRBV6-5 | NA | CASNAFSGNTIYF | TGTGCCAGCAACGCATTCTCTGGAAACACCATATATTTT
15 | NA | TRBJ2-7 | TRBV3-1/TRBV3-2 | NA | CASSQQLLGSYEQYF | TGTGCCAGCAGCCAACAGCTCCTTGGCTCCTACGAGCAGTACTTC
19 | TRBD2 | TRBJ2-6 | TRBV10-1 | NA | CASSPGLAGGSTGANVLTF | TGCGCCAGCAGCCCGGGACTAGCGGGGGGGAGTACTGGGGCCAACGTCCTGACTTTC
13 | NA | TRBJ2-3 | TRBV2 | NA | CASSEPGRDTQYF | TGTGCCAGCAGTGAACCCGGGCGGGATACGCAGTATTTT
15 | TRBD1 | TRBJ1-1 | TRBV7-9 | NA | CASTRGDREATEAFF | TGTGCCAGCACCCGGGGGGACAGGGAGGCCACTGAAGCTTTCTTT
12 | NA | TRBJ1-1 | TRBV9 | NA | CASSRGDTEAFF | TGTGCCAGCAGCCGTGGGGACACTGAAGCTTTCTTT
13 | NA | TRBJ1-4 | TRBV12-3/TRBV12-4 | NA | CASSLGTVEKLFF | TGTGCCAGCAGTTTAGGGACAGTAGAAAAACTGTTTTTT
11 | NA | TRBJ2-7 | TRBV5-6 | NA | CASSLTGEQYF | TGTGCCAGCAGCTTGACTGGCGAGCAGTACTTC
16 | NA | TRBJ2-7 | TRBV7-2 | NA | CASSSTMTRALNEQYF | TGTGCCAGCAGCTCGACTATGACTAGGGCTTTAAACGAGCAGTACTTC